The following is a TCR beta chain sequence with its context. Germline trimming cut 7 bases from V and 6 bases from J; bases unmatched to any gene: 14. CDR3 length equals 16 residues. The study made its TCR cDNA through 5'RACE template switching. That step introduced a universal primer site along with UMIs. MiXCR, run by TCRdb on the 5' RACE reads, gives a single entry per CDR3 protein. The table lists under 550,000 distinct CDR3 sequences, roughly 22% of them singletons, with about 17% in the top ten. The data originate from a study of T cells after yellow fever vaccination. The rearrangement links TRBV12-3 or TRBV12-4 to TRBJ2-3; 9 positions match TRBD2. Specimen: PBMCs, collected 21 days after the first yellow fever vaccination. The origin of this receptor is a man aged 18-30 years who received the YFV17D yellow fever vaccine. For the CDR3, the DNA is TGTGCCAGCACCGAGACGTGGACTAGCGCCGGCGATACGCAGTATTTT. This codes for CASTETWTSAGDTQYF.